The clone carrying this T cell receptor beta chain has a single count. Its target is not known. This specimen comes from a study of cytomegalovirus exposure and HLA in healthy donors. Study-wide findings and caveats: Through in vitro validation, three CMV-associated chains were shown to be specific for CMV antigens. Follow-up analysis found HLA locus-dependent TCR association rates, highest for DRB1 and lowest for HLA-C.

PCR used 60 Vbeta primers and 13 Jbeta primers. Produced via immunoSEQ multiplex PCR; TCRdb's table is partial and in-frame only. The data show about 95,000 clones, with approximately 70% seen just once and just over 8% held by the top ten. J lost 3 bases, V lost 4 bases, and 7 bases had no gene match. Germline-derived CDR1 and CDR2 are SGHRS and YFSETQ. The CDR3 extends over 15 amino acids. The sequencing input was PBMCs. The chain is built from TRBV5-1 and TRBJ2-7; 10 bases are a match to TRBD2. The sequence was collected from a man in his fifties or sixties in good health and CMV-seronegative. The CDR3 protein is CASSPGLAEFYEQYF. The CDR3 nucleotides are TGCGCCAGCAGCCCCGGACTAGCGGAGTTCTACGAGCAGTACTTC.